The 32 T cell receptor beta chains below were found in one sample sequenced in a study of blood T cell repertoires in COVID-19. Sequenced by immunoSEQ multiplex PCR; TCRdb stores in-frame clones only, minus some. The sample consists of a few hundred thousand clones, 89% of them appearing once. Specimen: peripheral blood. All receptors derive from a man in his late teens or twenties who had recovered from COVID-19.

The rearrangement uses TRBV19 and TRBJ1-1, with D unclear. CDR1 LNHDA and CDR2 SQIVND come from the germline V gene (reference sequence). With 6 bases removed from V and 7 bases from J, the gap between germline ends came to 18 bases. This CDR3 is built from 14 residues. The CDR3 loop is CASSHSGARDEAFF. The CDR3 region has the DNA TGTGCCAGTAGCCACTCGGGTGCACGGGATGAAGCTTTCTTT.

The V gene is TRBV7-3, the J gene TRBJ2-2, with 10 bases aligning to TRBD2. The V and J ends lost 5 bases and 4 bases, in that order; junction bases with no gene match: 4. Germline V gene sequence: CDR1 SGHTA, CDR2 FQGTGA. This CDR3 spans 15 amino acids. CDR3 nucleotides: TGTGCCAGCAGCCCCCGGACTAGCGGCACCGGGGAGCTGTTTTTT. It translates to CASSPRTSGTGELFF.

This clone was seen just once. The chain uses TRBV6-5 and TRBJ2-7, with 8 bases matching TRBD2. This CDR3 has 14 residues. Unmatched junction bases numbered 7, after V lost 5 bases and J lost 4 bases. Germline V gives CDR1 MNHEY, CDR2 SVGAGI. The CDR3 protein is CASSTLAEVYEQYF. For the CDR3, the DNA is TGTGCCAGCAGTACACTAGCGGAAGTATACGAGCAGTACTTC.

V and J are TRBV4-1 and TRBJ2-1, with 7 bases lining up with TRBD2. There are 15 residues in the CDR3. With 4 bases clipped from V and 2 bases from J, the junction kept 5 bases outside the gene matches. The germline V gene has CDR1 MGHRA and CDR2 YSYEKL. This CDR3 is CASSLAGNPYNEQFF. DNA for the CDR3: TGCGCCAGCAGCCTAGCGGGTAACCCCTACAATGAGCAGTTCTTC.

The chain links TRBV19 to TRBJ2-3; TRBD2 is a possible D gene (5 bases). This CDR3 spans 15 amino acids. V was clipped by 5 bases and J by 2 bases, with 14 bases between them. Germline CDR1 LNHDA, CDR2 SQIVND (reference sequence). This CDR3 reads CASSPGSATTDTQYF. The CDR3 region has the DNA TGTGCCAGTAGTCCGGGGTCGGCGACCACAGATACGCAGTATTTT.

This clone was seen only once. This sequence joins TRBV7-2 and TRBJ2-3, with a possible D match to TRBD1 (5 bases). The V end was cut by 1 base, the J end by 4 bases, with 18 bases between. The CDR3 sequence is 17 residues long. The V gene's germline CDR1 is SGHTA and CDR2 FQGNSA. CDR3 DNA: TGTGCCAGCAGCTTAGAAAGTTGGCAGGGCGGTCCAGATACGCAGTATTTT. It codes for CASSLESWQGGPDTQYF.

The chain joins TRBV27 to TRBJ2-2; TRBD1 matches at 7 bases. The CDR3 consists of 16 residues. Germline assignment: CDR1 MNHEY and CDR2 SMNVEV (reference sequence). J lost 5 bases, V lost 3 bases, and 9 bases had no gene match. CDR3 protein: CASSFLYRGETGELFF. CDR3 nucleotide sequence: TGTGCCAGCAGTTTTCTGTACAGGGGAGAGACCGGGGAGCTGTTTTTT.

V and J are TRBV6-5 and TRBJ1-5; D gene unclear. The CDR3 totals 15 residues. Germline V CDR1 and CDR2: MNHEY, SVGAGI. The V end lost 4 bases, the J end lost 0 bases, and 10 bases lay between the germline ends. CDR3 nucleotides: TGTGCCAGCAGTTCCACAGTTTATAGCAATCAGCCCCAGCATTTT. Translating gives CASSSTVYSNQPQHF.

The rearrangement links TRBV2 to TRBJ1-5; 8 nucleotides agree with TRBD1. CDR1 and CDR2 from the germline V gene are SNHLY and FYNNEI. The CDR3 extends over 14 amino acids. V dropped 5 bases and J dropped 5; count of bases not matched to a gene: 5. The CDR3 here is CASSHRDRYQPQHF. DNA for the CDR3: TGTGCCAGCAGTCACCGGGACAGGTATCAGCCCCAGCATTTT.

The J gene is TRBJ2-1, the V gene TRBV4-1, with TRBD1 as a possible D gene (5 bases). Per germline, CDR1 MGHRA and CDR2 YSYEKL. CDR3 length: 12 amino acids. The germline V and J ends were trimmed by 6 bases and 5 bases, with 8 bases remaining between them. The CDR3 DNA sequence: TGCGCCAGCAGGCAGGGTAACAATGAGCAGTTCTTC. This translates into CASRQGNNEQFF.

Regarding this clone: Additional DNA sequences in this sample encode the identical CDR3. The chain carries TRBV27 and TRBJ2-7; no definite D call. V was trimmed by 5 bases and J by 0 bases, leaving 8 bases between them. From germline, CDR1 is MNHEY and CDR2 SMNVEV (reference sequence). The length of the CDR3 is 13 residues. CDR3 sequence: CASSLQSSYEQYF. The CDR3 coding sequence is TGTGCCAGCAGTCTACAGAGCTCCTACGAGCAGTACTTC.

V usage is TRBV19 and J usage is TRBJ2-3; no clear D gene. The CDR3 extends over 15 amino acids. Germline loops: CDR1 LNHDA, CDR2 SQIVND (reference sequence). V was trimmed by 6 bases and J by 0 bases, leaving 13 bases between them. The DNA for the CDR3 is TGTGCCAGTAGATCTAGGTTCTCTAGCACAGATACGCAGTATTTT. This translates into CASRSRFSSTDTQYF.

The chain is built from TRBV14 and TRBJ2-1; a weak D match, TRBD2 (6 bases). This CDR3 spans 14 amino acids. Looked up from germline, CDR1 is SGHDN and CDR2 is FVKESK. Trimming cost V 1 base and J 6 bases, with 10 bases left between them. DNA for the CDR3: TGTGCCAGCAGCCAAGCGACGACTAGCAATGAGCAGTTCTTC. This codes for CASSQATTSNEQFF.

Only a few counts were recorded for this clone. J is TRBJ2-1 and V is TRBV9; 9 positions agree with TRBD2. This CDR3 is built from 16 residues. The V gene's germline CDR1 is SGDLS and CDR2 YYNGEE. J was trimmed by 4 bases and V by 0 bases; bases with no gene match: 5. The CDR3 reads CASSVGLAGLYNEQFF. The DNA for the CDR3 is TGTGCCAGCAGCGTAGGCCTAGCGGGGTTATACAATGAGCAGTTCTTC.

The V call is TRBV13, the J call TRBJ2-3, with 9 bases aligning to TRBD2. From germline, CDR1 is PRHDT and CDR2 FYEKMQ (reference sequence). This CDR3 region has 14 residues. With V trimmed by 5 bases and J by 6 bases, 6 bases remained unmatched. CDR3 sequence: CASSPTSGWDTQYF. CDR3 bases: TGTGCCAGCAGCCCAACTAGCGGGTGGGATACGCAGTATTTT.

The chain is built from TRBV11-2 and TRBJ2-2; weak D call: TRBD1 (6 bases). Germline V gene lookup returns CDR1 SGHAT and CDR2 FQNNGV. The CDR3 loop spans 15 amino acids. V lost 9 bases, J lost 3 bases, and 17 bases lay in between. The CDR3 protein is CASRALRQDTGELFF. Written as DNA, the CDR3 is TGTGCCAGTCGCGCTTTGAGACAGGACACCGGGGAGCTGTTTTTT.

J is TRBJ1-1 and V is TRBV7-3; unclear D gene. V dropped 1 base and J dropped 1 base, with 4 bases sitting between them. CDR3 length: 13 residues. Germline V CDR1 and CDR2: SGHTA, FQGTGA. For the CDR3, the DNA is TGTGCCAGCAGCTTAAACGGGAACACTGAAGCTTTCTTT. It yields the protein CASSLNGNTEAFF.

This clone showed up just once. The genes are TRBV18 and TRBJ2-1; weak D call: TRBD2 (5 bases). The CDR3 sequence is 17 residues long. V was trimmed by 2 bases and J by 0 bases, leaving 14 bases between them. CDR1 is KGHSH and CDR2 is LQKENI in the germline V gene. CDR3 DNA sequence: TGTGCCAGCTCACCAAGGAAGGAGGAAAGCTCCTACAATGAGCAGTTCTTC. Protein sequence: CASSPRKEESSYNEQFF.

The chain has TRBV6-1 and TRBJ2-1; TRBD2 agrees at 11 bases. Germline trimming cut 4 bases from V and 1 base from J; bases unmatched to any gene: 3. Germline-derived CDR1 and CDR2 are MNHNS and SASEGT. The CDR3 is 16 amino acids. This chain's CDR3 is CASSGGTSGSYNEQFF. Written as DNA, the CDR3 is TGTGCCAGCAGTGGCGGGACTAGCGGTTCCTACAATGAGCAGTTCTTC.

The DNA for the CDR3 is TGTGCCAGCAGCTCCCCTAGCACAGATACGCAGTATTTT. Amino acids: CASSSPSTDTQYF. The rearrangement uses TRBV3-1 (or the pseudogene TRBV3-2) and TRBJ2-3; D call uncertain. CDR3 length: 13 residues. Trimming removed 5 bases from V and 0 bases from J, with 6 bases in between. Germline CDR1 reads LGHDT; CDR2 reads YNNKEL (reference sequence).

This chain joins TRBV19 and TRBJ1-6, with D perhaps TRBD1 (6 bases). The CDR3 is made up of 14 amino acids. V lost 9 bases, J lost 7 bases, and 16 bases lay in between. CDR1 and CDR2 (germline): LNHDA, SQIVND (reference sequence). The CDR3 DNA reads TGTGCCAGCCGAATACGGGACAACAATTCACCCCTCCACTTT. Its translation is CASRIRDNNSPLHF.

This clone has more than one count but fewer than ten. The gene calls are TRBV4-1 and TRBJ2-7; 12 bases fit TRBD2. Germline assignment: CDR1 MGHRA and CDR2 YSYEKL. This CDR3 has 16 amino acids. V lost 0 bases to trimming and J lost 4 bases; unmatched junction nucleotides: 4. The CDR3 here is CASSQEGTSGFYEQYF. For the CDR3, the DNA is TGCGCCAGCAGCCAAGAAGGGACTAGCGGGTTTTACGAGCAGTACTTC.

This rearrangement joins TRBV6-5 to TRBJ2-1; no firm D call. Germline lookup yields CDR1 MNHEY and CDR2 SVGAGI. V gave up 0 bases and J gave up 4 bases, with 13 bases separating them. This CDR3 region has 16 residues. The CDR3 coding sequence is TGTGCCAGCAGTTACTCGATACGGCCCAGGTACAATGAGCAGTTCTTC. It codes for CASSYSIRPRYNEQFF.

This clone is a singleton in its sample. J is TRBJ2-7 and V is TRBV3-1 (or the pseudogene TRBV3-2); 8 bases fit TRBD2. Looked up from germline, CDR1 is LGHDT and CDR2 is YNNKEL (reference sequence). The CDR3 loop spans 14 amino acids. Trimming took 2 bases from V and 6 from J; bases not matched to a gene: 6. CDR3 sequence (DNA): TGTGCCAGCAGCCAATTCGGGGGGGAAGGCGAGCAGTACTTC. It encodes CASSQFGGEGEQYF.

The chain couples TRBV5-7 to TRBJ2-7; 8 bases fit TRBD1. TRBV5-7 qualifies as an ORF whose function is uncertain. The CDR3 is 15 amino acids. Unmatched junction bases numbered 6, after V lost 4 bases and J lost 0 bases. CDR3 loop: CASSPRQGSSYEQYF. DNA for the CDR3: TGTGCCAGCAGCCCTCGACAGGGGAGCTCCTACGAGCAGTACTTC.

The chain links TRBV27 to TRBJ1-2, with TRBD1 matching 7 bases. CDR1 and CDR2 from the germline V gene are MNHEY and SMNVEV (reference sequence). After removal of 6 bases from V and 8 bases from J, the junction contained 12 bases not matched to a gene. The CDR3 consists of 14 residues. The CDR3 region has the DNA TGTGCCAGCAGGTCAGGGCAGGGGGAGGTAGGCTACACCTTC. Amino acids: CASRSGQGEVGYTF.

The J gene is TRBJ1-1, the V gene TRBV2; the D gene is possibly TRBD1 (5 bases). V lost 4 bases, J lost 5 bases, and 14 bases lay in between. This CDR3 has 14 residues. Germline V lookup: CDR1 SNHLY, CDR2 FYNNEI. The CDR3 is CASSVGKSGTEAFF. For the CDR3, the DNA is TGTGCCAGCAGTGTTGGCAAATCAGGGACTGAAGCTTTCTTT. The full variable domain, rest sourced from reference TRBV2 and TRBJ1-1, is EPEVTQTPSHQVTQMGQEVILRCVPISNHLYFYWYRQILGQKVEFLVSFYNNEISEKSEIFDDQFSVERPDGSNFTLKIRSTKLEDSAMYFCASSVGKSGTEAFFGQGTRLTVV.

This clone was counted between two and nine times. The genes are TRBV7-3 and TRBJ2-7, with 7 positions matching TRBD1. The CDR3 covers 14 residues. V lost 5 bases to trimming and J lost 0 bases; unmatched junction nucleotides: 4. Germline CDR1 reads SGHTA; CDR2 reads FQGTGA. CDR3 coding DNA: TGTGCCAGCAGCCCCGGGGACAGCTCCTACGAGCAGTACTTC. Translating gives CASSPGDSSYEQYF.

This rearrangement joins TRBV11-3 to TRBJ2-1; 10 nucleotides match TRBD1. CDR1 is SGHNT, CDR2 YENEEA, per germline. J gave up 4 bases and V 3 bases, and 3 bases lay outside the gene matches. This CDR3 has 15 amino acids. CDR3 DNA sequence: TGTGCCAGCAGCTTGCGGACAGGGGGTTACAATGAGCAGTTCTTC. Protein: CASSLRTGGYNEQFF.

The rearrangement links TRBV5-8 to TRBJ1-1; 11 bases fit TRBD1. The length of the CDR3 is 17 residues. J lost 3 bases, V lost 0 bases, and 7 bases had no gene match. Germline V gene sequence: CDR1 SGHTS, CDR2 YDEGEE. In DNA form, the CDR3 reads TGTGCCAGCAGCTTGGCCCCCCCGGGACAGGGGGACACTGAAGCTTTCTTT. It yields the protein CASSLAPPGQGDTEAFF. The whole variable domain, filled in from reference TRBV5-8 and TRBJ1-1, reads EAGVTQSPTHLIKTRGQQATLRCSPISGHTSVYWYQQALGLGLQFLLWYDEGEERNRGNFPPRFSGRQFPNYSSELNVNALELEDSALYLCASSLAPPGQGDTEAFFGQGTRLTVV.

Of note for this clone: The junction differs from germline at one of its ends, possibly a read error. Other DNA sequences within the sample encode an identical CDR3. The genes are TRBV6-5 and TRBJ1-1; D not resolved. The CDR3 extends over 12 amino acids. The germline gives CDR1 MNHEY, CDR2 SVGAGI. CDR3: CASASVNTEAFF. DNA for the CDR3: TGTGCCAGCGCCTCAGTCAACACCGAAGCTTTCTTT.

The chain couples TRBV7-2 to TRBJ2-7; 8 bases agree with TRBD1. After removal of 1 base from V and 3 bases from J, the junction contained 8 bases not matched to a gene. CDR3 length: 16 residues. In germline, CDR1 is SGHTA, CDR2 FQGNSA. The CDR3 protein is CASSLERTGKIYEQYF. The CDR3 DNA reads TGTGCCAGCAGCTTAGAACGGACAGGGAAGATCTACGAGCAGTACTTC.